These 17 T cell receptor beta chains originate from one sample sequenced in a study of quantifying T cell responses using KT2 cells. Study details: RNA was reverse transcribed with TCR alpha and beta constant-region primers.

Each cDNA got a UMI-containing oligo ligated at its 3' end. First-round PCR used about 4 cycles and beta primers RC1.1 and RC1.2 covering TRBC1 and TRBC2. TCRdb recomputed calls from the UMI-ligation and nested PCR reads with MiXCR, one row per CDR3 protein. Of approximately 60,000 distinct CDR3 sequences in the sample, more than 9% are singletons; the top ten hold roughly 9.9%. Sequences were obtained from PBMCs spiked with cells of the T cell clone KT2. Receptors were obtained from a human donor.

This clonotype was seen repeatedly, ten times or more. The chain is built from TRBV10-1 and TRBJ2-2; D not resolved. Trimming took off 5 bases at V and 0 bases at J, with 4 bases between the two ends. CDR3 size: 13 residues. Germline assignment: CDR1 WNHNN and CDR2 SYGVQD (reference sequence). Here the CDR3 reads CASSPSNTGELFF. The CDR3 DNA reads TGCGCCAGCAGTCCTTCGAACACCGGGGAGCTGTTTTTT.

The CDR3 loop is CASSRAGTGAVMGEKLFF. CDR3 nucleotides: TGTGCCAGCAGCCGGGCTGGGACAGGGGCTGTCATGGGCGAAAAACTGTTTTTT. V usage is TRBV27 and J usage is TRBJ1-4, with TRBD1 matching over 10 bases. With V trimmed by 6 bases and J by 8 bases, 18 bases remained unmatched. CDR1 MNHEY and CDR2 SMNVEV come from the germline V gene (reference sequence). CDR3 size: 18 residues. The variable domain in full, with the rest retrieved from reference TRBV27 and TRBJ1-4, is EAQVTQNPRYLITVTGKKLTVTCSQNMNHEYMSWYRQDPGLGLRQIYYSMNVEVTDKGDVPEGYKVSRKEKRNFPLILESPSPNQTSLYFCASSRAGTGAVMGEKLFFGSGTQLSVL.

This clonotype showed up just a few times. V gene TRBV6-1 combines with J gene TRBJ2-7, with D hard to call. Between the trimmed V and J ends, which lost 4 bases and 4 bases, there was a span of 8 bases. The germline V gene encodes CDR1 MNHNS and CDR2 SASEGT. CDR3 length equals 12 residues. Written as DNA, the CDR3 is TGTGCCAGCAGTGGGCACTTTTACGAGCAGTACTTC. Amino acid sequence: CASSGHFYEQYF.

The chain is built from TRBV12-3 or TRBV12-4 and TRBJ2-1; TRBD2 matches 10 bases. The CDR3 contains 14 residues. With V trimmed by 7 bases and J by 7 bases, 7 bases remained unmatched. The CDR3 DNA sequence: TGTGCCAGCATTCTTAGCGGGAGGTCAAATGAGCAGTTCTTC. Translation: CASILSGRSNEQFF.

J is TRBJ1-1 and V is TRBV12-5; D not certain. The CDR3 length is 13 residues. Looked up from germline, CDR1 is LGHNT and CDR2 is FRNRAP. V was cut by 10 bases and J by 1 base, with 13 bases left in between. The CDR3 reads CAICPPWNTEAFF. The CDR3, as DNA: TGTGCTATATGCCCCCCTTGGAACACTGAAGCTTTCTTT.

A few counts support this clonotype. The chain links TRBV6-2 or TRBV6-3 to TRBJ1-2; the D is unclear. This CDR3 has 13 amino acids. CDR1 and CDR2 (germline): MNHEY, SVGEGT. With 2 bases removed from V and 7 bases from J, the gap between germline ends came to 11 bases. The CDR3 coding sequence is TGTGCCAGCAGTTACACGGCTTCTGGTGGCTACACCTTC. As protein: CASSYTASGGYTF.

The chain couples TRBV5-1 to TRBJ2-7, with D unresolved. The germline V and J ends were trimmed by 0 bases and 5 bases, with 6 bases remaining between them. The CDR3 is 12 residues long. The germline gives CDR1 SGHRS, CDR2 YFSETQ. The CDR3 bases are TGCGCCAGCAGCTTGGACAGCCACGAGCAGTACTTC. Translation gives CASSLDSHEQYF.

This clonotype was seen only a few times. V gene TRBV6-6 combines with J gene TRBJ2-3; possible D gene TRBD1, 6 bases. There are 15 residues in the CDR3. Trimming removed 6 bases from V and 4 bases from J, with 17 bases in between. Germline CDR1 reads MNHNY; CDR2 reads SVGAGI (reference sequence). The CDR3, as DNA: TGTGCCAGCAGCGGTACAGGGCTCATCGCAGATACGCAGTATTTT. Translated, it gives CASSGTGLIADTQYF.

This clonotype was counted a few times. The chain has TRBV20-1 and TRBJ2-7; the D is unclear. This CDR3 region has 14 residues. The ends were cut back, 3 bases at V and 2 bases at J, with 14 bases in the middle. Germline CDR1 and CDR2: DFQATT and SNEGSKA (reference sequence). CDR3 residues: CSARLAGRTYEQYF. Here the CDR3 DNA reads TGCAGTGCTAGGTTGGCTGGCCGGACCTACGAGCAGTACTTC.

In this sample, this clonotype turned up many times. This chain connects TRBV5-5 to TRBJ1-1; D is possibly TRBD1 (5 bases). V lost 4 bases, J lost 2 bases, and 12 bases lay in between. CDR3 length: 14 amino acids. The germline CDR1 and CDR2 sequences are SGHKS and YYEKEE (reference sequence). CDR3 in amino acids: CASSRGTGNTEAFF. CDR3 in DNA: TGTGCCAGCAGCCGCGGAACAGGAAACACTGAAGCTTTCTTT.

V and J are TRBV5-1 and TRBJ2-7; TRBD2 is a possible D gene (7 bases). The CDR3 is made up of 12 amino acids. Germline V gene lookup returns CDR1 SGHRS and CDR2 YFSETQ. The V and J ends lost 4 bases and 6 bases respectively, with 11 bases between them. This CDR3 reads CASSTGGVEQYF. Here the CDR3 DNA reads TGCGCCAGCAGCACGGGGGGCGTCGAGCAGTACTTC.

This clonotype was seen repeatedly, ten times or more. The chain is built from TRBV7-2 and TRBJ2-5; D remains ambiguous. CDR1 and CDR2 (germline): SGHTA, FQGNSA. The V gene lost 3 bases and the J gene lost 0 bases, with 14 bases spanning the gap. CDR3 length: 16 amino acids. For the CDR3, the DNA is TGTGCCAGCAGCTTGAACTTGGCAGACTACCAAGAGACCCAGTACTTC. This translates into CASSLNLADYQETQYF.

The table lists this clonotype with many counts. DNA for the CDR3: TGCGCCAGCAGCCCCCTCCTCAGGTTGGGGGACACTGAAGCTTTCTTT. This encodes CASSPLLRLGDTEAFF. The V call is TRBV5-1, the J call TRBJ1-1; perhaps TRBD1 as D (5 bases). CDR3 length equals 16 residues. V lost 4 bases to trimming and J lost 3 bases, with 19 bases between them. CDR1 is SGHRS and CDR2 is YFSETQ in the germline V gene.

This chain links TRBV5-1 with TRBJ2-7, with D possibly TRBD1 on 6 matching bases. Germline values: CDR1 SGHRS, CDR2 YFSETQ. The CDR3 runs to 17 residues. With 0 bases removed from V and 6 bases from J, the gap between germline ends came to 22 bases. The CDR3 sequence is CASSLGVDTGNLGEQYF. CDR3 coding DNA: TGCGCCAGCAGCTTGGGAGTGGACACAGGGAACTTAGGCGAGCAGTACTTC. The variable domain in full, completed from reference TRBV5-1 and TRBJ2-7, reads KAGVTQTPRYLIKTRGQQVTLSCSPISGHRSVSWYQQTPGQGLQFLFEYFSETQRNKGNFPGRFSGRQFSNSRSEMNVSTLELGDSALYLCASSLGVDTGNLGEQYFGPGTRLTVT.

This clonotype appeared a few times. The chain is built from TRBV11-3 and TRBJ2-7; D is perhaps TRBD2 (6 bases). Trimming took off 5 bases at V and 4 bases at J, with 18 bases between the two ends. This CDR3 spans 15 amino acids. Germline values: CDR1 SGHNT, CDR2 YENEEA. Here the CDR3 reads CASSRASGETYEQYF. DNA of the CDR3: TGTGCCAGCAGCCGTGCGTCGGGGGAGACATACGAGCAGTACTTC.

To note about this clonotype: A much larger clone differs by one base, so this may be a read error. The CDR3 protein is CSVDRGTNTEAFF. The CDR3 nucleotides are TGCAGCGTTGACCGGGGGACGAATACTGAAGCTTTCTTT. The rearrangement uses TRBV29-1 and TRBJ1-1, with D possibly matching TRBD1 (5 bases). The CDR3 totals 13 residues. V was cut by 3 bases and J by 5 bases, with 13 bases left in between. CDR1 is SQVTM and CDR2 is ANQGSEA in the germline V gene.

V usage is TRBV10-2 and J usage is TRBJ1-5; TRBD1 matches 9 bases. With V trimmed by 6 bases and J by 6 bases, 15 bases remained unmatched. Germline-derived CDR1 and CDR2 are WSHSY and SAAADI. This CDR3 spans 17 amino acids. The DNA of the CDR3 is TGCGCCAGCAGCGCGGCTTGGGACAGGGAAGGTGGTCAGCCCCAGCATTTT. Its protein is CASSAAWDREGGQPQHF.